Included here is one T cell receptor (beta chain) sequence, with context. The antigen remains unidentified. Making the TCR beta cDNA relied on 5'RACE template switching with UMIs. TCRdb reanalyzed the 5' RACE reads, giving one entry per CDR3 protein sequence and no DNA. This sample's table has roughly 390,000 distinct CDR3 sequences. The CDR3 length is 16 residues. These data are taken from a study of T cells expressing NK-cell markers. Study at large: It was from sorted CD3+CD56+NKG2C+, CD3+CD56+NKG2C- and CD3+CD56-NKG2C+ T cells that TCR beta repertoires came.

Study-wide results and caveats: Four donors likewise had their CD3+CD56-NKG2C+ fraction led by these clonotypes.

This sequence originates from a man aged 18-69 years in good health. This rearrangement joins TRBV12-3 or TRBV12-4 to TRBJ2-3; absent DNA, TCRdb's TRBD2 call cannot be checked. The sample consisted of blood T cells: a sorted CD56 or NKG2C T cell subset, CD4+ or CD8+ T cells, or bulk PBMC T cells (not recorded which). The CDR3 here is CASSSSLAGGPHTQYF.